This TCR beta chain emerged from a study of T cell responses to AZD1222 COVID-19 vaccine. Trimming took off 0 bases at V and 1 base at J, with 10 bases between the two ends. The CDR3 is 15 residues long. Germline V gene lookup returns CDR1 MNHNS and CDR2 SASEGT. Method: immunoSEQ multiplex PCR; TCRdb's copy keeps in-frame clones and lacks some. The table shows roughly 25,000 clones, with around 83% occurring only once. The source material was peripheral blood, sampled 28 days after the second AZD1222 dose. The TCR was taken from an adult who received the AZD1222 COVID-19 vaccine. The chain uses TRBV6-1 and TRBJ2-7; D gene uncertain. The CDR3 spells CASSEAWLVSYEQYF. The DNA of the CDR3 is TGTGCCAGCAGTGAAGCGTGGCTAGTATCCTACGAGCAGTACTTC.